What follows is one T cell receptor beta chain and its context. In its sample, this clone was seen many times. Its antigen is not yet known. The input lacks base qualities; no much larger clone sits a single base away. Other DNA sequences in the sample encode the same CDR3. According to the germline V gene, CDR1 reads SGDLS and CDR2 reads YYNGEE. The junction shows trimming of 4 bases on V and 4 bases on J, plus 20 bases between the germline ends. The CDR3 holds 16 amino acids from the cysteine to the phenylalanine. Left in the record is the CDR3 DNA by itself, 48 bases read in frame from the first base. All of the isolated RNA was reverse transcribed with the High Capacity cDNA Reverse Transcription Kit, so expressed TCRB transcripts were sequenced. Deep immunoSEQ sequencing was performed on naive, central memory and regulatory T cell samples, with an average of around 3.5 million total reads per sample. Sorted cells were lysed in RLT buffer, and RNA was extracted using DNase-treated RNeasy Micro or Mini kits according to cell number. Each cell subset was processed separately to prevent cross-contamination, with patient and healthy donor samples processed together. The immunoSEQ multiplex PCR was used to amplify TCRB sequences from cDNA, generating 87-bp fragments that spanned the CDR3 region. Sequencing of the amplicons was done on the Illumina HiSeq platform. Under the source paper's analysis protocol: Synthetic template baselines were used to correct PCR bias computationally, reads within Hamming distance 2 were collapsed, and singletons that could not be merged were discarded. Reads were aligned to IMGT to assign V, D and J genes, CDR3 length, and insertions or deletions at six rearrangement sites. Within each subset, clonotype counts were normalized to the number of sorted cells before true diversity and Gini coefficients were calculated with the tcR R package. The overlap coefficient, calculated on TCRB nucleotide sequences, was used to quantify repertoire sharing. In its TCRdb copy, this immuneACCESS table keeps in-frame sequences only and misses some clones. Where compared with another copy, unresolved V genes explain less than half of these, and the others have no known cause. That table furnishes V, J and clone size, whereas the DNA furnished D and trimming. This sample holds 140,000 or so clones; around a tenth were observed only once. Approximately 0.68% of the sample rests with the top ten.

This entry belongs to a study of beta chain features in type 1 diabetes (dated by TCRdb to 2016 to 2019). For context, the study as a whole: Mean age, gender distribution, total cell number and subset yield were not different between patients and healthy donors. In the study, recently diagnosed type 1 diabetes patients and matched healthy donors were compared on the TCRB repertoires of their sorted circulating CD4+ T cell subsets. A total of roughly 110 million sorted cells were examined across all samples, and the number of cells per subset was strongly correlated with RNA yield. Regulatory and stem cell-like memory subsets were obtained from only 8 patients and roughly eight healthy donors, while naive and central memory subsets were obtained from all 30 or so donors.

From each donor, a single peripheral blood sample of approximately 120 mL on average was drawn into heparinised tubes. A BD FACSAria II and a panel including CD45RO, CCR7, CD25, CD127, CD95 and CD27 were used to sort naive, central memory, regulatory and stem cell-like memory CD4+ T cells. Every sorted population had a purity above 95%. PBMCs were isolated immediately by Lymphoprep density gradient centrifugation and stained directly without culture. Samples were stained and sorted in pairs, with one healthy donor and one patient per experiment, so that batch effects were minimized. The study at large found these results: Fewer insertions and more nucleotide deletions at VDJ recombination sites were observed in patients with type 1 diabetes, implying thymic rearrangement abnormalities. Only small numbers of individuals were included in the HLA sub-analyses, which left unresolved whether HLA type had any influence on TCRB rearrangement. In all four CD4+ subsets, TCRB CDR3 length was moderately but significantly shorter in type 1 diabetes patients. Because cDNA was sequenced instead of genomic DNA, highly expressing activated cells could be over-represented, though the groups showed no difference in activation or CD3 levels. Shorter templates might have been favored by PCR, but patient and control samples were amplified and corrected together, so both groups would have been affected equally by any skew. Naive, central memory and regulatory TCRB repertoires appeared more similar among patients than among healthy donors.

The clonotype was recovered from a man aged 18 to 35 in good health. In this chain, TRBV9 is recombined with TRBJ2-5, with TRBD2 perhaps the D gene, on 6 matching bases. Sequences were obtained from central memory CD4+ T cells from blood. The DNA reads as follows: TGTGCCAGCAGCCCATTCCTGGCGGAGGGGCGAGAGACCCAGTACTTC. This yields the protein CASSPFLAEGRETQYF.